Following are 11 T cell receptor beta chains from one sample sequenced in a study of vaccination and CD4 T cells after COVID-19. Noted treatment: roughly 11-day PBMC culture with coronavirus spike peptide pools or control peptides (ViraFEST assay). With the Oncomine TCR Beta short-read assay, DNA from cultured CD4+ T cells was sequenced. TCRdb reprocessed the PCR reads with MiXCR, giving one entry per CDR3 protein. The sample lists 9,500 to 15,000 distinct CDR3 sequences, about 37% occurring once. These receptors lack a known antigen. The sample was cultured CD4+ T cells from blood. The receptors were sampled from a human donor with COVID-19.

This clonotype occurred once. The V call is TRBV12-3 or TRBV12-4, the J call TRBJ2-1; the D gene is possibly TRBD1 (6 bases). This CDR3 contains 15 residues. Trimming removed 3 bases from V and 12 bases from J, with 21 bases in between. The CDR3 reads CASSFNPGPTGLQFF. DNA of the CDR3: TGTGCCAGCAGTTTCAATCCCGGTCCGACAGGCCTGCAGTTCTTC.

This clonotype was detected a few times. The CDR3 loop reads CASSDWGDTGELFF. DNA for the CDR3: TGTGCCAGCAGTGACTGGGGGGACACCGGGGAGCTGTTTTTT. The genes are TRBV6-1 and TRBJ2-2, with D possibly matching TRBD2 (6 bases). V dropped 3 bases and J dropped 3 bases, with 8 bases sitting between them. Germline CDR1 MNHNS, CDR2 SASEGT. This CDR3 has 14 amino acids.

V gene TRBV10-3 combines with J gene TRBJ1-1; maybe TRBD1 (6 bases). Trimming removed 4 bases at V and 0 bases at J, with 12 bases between. The CDR3 is 15 residues long. In germline, CDR1 is ENHRY, CDR2 SYGVKD. The CDR3 spells CAISVGGQLNTEAFF. The CDR3 nucleotides are TGTGCCATCAGTGTAGGAGGACAGCTGAACACTGAAGCTTTCTTT.

The rearrangement uses TRBV5-1 and TRBJ2-5; tentative D call: TRBD1 (5 bases). Trimming cost V 4 bases and J 10 bases, with 23 bases left between them. CDR1 is SGHRS, CDR2 YFSETQ, per germline. The CDR3 is made up of 15 amino acids. The CDR3 DNA reads as TGCGCCAGCAGCCCGGCCCAGGGCCCGATAAACCGCCAGTACTTC. The encoded protein is CASSPAQGPINRQYF.

This chain joins TRBV20-1 and TRBJ1-3; D not certain. The V gene lost 7 bases and the J gene lost 1 base, with 8 bases spanning the gap. Looked up from germline, CDR1 is DFQATT and CDR2 is SNEGSKA (reference sequence). CDR3 length: 12 amino acids. In nucleotides, the CDR3 is TGCAGTGGTATAGGGTCTGGAAACACCATATATTTT. As protein: CSGIGSGNTIYF.

The V gene is TRBV30, the J gene TRBJ1-6; no clear D. V was shortened by 8 bases and J by 7 bases, with 15 bases between the two germline ends. The CDR3 extends over 13 amino acids. CDR1 GTSNPN and CDR2 SVGIG come from the germline V gene (reference sequence). DNA for the CDR3: TGTGCCAGCAGCTTGGCAGCCAATTCACCCCTCCACTTT. Translated, it gives CASSLAANSPLHF. Combining the CDR3 with reference TRBV30 and TRBJ1-6 gives the whole variable domain SQTIHQWPATLVQPVGSPLSLECTVEGTSNPNLYWYRQAAGRGLQLLFYSVGIGQISSEVPQNLSASRPQDRQFILSSKKLLLSDSGFYLCASSLAANSPLHFGNGTRLTVT.

The rearrangement joins TRBV30 to TRBJ1-5; D possibly corresponds to TRBD1 (5 bases). CDR3 length: 15 residues. V was clipped by 0 bases and J by 4 bases, with 13 bases between them. The germline gives CDR1 GTSNPN, CDR2 SVGIG (reference sequence). The CDR3 DNA follows: TGTGCCTGGAGTGTATTAGTCAGGGAAAATCAGCCCCAGCATTTT. Amino acid sequence: CAWSVLVRENQPQHF.

The V and J genes are TRBV24-1 and TRBJ1-2; D is unresolved. From germline, CDR1 is KGHDR and CDR2 SFDVKD. The V and J ends lost 2 bases and 9 bases respectively, with 15 bases between them. CDR3 length: 14 amino acids. The CDR3 region is CATSDSLQVVSYTF. In DNA, the CDR3 is TGTGCCACCAGTGATTCCCTGCAGGTGGTGAGCTACACCTTC.

The rearrangement uses TRBV19 and TRBJ2-3; perhaps TRBD2 as D (5 bases). The V end was cut by 9 bases, the J end by 6 bases, with 16 bases between. The CDR3 has 13 residues. CDR1 is LNHDA and CDR2 is SQIVND in the germline V gene (reference sequence). The CDR3 here is CASRSGSMDTQYF. CDR3 nucleotides: TGTGCCAGCCGGTCGGGGTCCATGGATACGCAGTATTTT.

The table lists this clonotype with a few counts. The CDR3 protein is CATSLDIGLGYTF. The CDR3 DNA reads as TGTGCCACCAGCTTAGATATCGGCCTCGGCTACACCTTC. The rearrangement links TRBV15 to TRBJ1-2; the D is unclear. The ends were cut back, 5 bases at V and 8 bases at J, with 15 bases in the middle. CDR1 is LNHNV, CDR2 YYDKDF, per germline (reference sequence). The CDR3 sequence is 13 residues long.

The chain recombines TRBV4-1 with TRBJ2-1; the D gene is possibly TRBD2 (5 bases). Germline V gene sequence: CDR1 MGHRA, CDR2 YSYEKL. V was pared by 1 base and J by 2 bases, with 12 bases between. This CDR3 comprises 16 residues. The CDR3 DNA reads as TGCGCCAGCAGCCAAGTGGACTTAATCACCTACAATGAGCAGTTCTTC. Encoded protein: CASSQVDLITYNEQFF.